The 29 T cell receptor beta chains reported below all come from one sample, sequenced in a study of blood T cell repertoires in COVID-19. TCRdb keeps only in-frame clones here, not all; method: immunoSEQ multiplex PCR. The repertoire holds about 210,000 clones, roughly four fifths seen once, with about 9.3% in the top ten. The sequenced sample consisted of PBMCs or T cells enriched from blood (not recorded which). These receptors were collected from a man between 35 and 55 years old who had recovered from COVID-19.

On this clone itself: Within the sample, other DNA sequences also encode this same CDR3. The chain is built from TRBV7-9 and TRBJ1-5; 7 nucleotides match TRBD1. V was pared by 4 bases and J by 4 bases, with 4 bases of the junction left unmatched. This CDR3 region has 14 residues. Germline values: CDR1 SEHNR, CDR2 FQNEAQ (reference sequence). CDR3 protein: CASSSGQPNQPQHF. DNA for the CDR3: TGTGCCAGCAGCTCGGGACAGCCTAATCAGCCCCAGCATTTT.

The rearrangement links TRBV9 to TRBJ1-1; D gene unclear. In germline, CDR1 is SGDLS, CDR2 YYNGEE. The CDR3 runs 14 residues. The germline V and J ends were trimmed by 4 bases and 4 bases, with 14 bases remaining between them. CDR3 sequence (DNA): TGTGCCAGCAGCATGAGCAAAAGAATCACTGAAGCTTTCTTT. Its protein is CASSMSKRITEAFF.

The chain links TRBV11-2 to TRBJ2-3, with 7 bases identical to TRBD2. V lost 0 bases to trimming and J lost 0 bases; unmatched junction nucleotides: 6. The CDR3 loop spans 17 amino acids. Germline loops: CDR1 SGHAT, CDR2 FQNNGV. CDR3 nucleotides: TGTGCCAGCAGCTTAGAGGCTAGCGGTTTTAGCACAGATACGCAGTATTTT. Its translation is CASSLEASGFSTDTQYF.

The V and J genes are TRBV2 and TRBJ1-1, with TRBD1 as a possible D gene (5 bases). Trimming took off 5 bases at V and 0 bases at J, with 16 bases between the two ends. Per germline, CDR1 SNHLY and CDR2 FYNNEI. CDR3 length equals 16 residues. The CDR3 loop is CASSPRALQVNTEAFF. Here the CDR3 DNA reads TGTGCCAGCAGTCCCCGGGCGTTACAGGTGAACACTGAAGCTTTCTTT.

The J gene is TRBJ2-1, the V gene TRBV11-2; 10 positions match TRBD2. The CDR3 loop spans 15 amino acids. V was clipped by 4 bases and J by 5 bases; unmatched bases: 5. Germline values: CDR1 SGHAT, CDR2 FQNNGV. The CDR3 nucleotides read TGTGCCAGCAGCTCAAGAGGACTAGCGGACAATGAGCAGTTCTTC. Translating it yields CASSSRGLADNEQFF.

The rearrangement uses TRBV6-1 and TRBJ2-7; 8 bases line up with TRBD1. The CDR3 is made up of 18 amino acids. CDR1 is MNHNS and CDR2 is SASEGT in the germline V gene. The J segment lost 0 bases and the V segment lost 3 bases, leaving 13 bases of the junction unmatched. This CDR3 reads CASSDGTGLKSSSYEQYF. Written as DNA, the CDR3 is TGTGCCAGCAGTGATGGGACAGGCCTTAAATCTAGCTCCTACGAGCAGTACTTC.

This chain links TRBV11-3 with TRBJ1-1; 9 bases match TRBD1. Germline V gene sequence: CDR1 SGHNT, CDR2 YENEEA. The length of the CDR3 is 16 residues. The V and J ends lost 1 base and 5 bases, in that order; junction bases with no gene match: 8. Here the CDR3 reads CASSLGGGTGSTEAFF. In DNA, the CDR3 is TGTGCCAGCAGCTTAGGCGGGGGGACAGGGAGTACTGAAGCTTTCTTT.

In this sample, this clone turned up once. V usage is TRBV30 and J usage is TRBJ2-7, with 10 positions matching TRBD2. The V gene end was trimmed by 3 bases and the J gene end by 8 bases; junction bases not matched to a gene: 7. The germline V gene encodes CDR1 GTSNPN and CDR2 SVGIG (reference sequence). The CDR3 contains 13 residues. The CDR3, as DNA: TGTGCCTGGAGGGCTAGCGGGAGTTCACAGCAGTACTTC. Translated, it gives CAWRASGSSQQYF.

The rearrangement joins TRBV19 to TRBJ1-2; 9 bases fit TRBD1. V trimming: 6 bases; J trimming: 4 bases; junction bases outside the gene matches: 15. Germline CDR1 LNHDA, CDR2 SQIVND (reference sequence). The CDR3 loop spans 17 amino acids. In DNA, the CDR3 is TGTGCCAGTAGGGGGTCTATCCCGGGACAGGGAACCTATGGCTACACCTTC. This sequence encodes CASRGSIPGQGTYGYTF. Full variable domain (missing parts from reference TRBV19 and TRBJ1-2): DGGITQSPKYLFRKEGQNVTLSCEQNLNHDAMYWYRQDPGQGLRLIYYSQIVNDFQKGDIAEGYSVSREKKESFPLTVTSAQKNPTAFYLCASRGSIPGQGTYGYTFGSGTRLTVV.

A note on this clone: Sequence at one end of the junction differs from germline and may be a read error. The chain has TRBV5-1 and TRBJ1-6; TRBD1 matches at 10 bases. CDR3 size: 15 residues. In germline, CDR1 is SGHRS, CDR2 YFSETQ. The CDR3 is CACRSGTGENSPLHF. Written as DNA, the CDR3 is TGCGCCTGCAGATCCGGGACAGGGGAGAATTCACCCCTCCACTTT.

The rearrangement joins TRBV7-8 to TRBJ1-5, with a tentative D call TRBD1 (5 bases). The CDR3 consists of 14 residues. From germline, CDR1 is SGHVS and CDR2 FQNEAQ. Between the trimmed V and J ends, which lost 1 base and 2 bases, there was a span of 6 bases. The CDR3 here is CASSLGGGNQPQHF. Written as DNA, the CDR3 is TGTGCCAGCAGCTTAGGGGGGGGCAATCAGCCCCAGCATTTT.

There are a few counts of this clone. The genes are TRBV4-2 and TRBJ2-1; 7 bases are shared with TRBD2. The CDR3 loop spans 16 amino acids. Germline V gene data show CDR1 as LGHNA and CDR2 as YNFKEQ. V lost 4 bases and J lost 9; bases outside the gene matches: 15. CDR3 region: CASSPAQRTSRSEQFF. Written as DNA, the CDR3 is TGTGCCAGCAGCCCAGCTCAAAGGACTAGTCGAAGTGAGCAGTTCTTC.

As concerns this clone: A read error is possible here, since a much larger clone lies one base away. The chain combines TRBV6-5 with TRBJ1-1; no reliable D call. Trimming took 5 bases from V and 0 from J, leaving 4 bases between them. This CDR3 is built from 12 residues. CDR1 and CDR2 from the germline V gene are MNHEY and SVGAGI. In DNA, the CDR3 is TGTGCCAGCAGTCAATTGAACACTGAAGCTTTCTTT. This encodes CASSQLNTEAFF.

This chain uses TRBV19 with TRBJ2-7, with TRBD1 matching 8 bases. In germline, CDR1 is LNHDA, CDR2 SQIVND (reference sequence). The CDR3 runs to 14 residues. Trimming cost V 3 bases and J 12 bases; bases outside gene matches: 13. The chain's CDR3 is CASSMTRGTGRLYF. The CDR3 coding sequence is TGTGCCAGTAGTATGACAAGGGGGACAGGACGGCTGTACTTC.

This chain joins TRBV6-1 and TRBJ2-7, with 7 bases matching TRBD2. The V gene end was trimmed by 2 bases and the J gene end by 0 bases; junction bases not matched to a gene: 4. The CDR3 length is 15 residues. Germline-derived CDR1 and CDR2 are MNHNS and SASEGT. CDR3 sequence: CASSELSGASYEQYF. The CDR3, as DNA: TGTGCCAGCAGTGAATTGAGCGGGGCCTCCTACGAGCAGTACTTC.

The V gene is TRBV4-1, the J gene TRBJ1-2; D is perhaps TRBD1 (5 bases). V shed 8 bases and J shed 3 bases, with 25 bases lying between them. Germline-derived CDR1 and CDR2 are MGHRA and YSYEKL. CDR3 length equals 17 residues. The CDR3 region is CASAHGGGTPPYYGYTF. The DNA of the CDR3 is TGCGCCAGCGCTCACGGGGGGGGAACCCCTCCATACTATGGCTACACCTTC.

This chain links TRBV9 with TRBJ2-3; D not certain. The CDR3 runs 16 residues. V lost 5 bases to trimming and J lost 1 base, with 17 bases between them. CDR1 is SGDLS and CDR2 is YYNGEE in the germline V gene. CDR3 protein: CASSLEPSPGTDTQYF. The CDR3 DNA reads TGTGCCAGCAGTCTGGAGCCATCGCCCGGCACAGATACGCAGTATTTT.

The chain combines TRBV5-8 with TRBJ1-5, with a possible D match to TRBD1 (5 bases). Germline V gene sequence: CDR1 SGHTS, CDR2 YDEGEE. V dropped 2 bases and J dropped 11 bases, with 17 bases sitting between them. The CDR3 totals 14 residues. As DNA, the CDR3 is TGTGCCAGCAGCTTTGTGGCATTCCCGGGGGCCCAGCATTTT. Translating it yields CASSFVAFPGAQHF.

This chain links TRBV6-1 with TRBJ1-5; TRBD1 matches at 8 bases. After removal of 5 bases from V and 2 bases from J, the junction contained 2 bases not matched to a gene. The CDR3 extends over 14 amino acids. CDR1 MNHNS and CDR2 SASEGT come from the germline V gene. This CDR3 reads CASSLQGGNQPQHF. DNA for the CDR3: TGTGCCAGCAGTTTACAGGGGGGCAATCAGCCCCAGCATTTT.

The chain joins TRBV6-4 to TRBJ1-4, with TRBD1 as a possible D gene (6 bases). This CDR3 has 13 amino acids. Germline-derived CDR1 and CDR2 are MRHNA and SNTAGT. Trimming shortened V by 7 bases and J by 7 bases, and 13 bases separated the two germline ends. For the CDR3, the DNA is TGTGCCAGCACAAAATCAGGGGCTGAAAAACTGTTTTTT. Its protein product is CASTKSGAEKLFF.

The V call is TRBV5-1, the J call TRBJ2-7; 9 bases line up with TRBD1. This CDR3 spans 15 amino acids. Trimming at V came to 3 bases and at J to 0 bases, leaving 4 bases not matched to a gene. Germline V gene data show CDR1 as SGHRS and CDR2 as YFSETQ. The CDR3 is CASSWDRADSYEQYF. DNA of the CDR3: TGCGCCAGCAGCTGGGACAGGGCCGACTCCTACGAGCAGTACTTC.

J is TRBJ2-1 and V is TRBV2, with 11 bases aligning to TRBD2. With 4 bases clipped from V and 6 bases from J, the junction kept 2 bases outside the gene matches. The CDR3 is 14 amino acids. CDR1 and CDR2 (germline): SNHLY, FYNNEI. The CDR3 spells CASSVAGGSNEQFF. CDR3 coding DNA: TGTGCCAGCAGTGTAGCGGGAGGGAGCAATGAGCAGTTCTTC.

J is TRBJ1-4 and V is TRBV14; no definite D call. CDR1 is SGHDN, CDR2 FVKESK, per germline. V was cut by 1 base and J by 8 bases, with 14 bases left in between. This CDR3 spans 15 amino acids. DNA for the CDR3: TGTGCCAGCAGCCAAGTCGGAGGTTTTCGCGAAAAACTGTTTTTT. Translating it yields CASSQVGGFREKLFF.

The CDR3 DNA reads as TGTGCCTGGAGCGCCTTACAGGGGGTTACCTACGAGCAGTACTTC. Protein product: CAWSALQGVTYEQYF. V gene TRBV30 combines with J gene TRBJ2-7; 8 nucleotides agree with TRBD1. Germline V gene data show CDR1 as GTSNPN and CDR2 as SVGIG (reference sequence). V lost 3 bases to trimming and J lost 2 bases; unmatched junction nucleotides: 9. The CDR3 spans 15 residues.

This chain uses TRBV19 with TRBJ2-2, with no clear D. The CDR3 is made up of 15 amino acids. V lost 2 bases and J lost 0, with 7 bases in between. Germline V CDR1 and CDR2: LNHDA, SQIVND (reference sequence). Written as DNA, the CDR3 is TGTGCCAGTAGTATAACCAGTACGAACACCGGGGAGCTGTTTTTT. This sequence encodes CASSITSTNTGELFF.

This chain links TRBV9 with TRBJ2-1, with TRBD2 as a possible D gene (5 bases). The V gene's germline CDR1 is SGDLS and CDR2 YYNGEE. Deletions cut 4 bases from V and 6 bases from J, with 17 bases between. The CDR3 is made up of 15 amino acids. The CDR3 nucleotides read TGTGCCAGCAGCCCATTCTTTATAAGCGGCAATGAGCAGTTCTTC. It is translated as CASSPFFISGNEQFF.

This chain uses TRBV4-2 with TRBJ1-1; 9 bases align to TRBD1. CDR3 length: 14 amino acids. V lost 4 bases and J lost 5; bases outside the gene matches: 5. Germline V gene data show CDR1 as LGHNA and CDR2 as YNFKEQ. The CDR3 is CASSLWTGATEAFF. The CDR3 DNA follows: TGTGCCAGCAGCCTTTGGACAGGGGCAACTGAAGCTTTCTTT.

CDR3 loop: CASSEGGTGRDTEAFF. CDR3 nucleotides: TGTGCCAGCAGTGAAGGGGGGACAGGTCGGGACACTGAAGCTTTCTTT. This chain uses TRBV2 with TRBJ1-1, with TRBD1 matching over 8 bases. J lost 3 bases, V lost 1 base, and 7 bases had no gene match. The CDR3 is 16 residues long. Germline values: CDR1 SNHLY, CDR2 FYNNEI.

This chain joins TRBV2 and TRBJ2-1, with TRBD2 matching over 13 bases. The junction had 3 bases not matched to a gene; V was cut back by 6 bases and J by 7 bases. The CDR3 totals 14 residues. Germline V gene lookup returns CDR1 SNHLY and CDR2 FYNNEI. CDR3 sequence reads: CASRLAGGKNEQFF. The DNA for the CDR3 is TGTGCCAGCAGACTAGCGGGGGGGAAGAATGAGCAGTTCTTC.